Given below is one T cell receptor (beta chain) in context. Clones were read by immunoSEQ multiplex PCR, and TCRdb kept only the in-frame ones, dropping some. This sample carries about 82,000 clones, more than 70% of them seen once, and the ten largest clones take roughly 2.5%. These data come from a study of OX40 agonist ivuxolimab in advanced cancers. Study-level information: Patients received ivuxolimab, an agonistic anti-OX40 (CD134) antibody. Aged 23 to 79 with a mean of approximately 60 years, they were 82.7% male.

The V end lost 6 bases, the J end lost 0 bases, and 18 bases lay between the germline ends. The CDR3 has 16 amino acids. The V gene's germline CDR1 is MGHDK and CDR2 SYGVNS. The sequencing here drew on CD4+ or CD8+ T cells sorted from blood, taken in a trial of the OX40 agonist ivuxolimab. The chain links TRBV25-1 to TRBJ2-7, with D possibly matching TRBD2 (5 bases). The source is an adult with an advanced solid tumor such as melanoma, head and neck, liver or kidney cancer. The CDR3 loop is CASRNSRTGSSYEQYF. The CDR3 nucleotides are TGTGCCAGCAGGAATTCTAGGACGGGGAGCTCCTACGAGCAGTACTTC.